A selection of T cell receptor beta chains follows, all from one sample in a study of blood T cell repertoires in COVID-19. The assay was immunoSEQ multiplex PCR, and TCRdb's table has in-frame clones only and misses some. The sample includes about 170,000 clones, 90% to 95% of them seen just once. Sequenced: peripheral blood. These receptors all stem from a woman aged 45-59 years with acute or convalescent COVID-19. CDR3s include the opening cysteine and the closing phenylalanine or tryptophan. Each record gives: CDR3 length, clone size, J gene, V gene, CDR3 protein. Expanded clones are given a class, and other clones once, few, many or no size at all.

17	.	TRBJ2-1	TRBV19	CASSIGDKRTFYNEQFF
14	.	TRBJ1-6	TRBV5-4	CASSLEFRNSPLHF
15	once	TRBJ1-3	TRBV5-8	CASSSGTDSGNTIYF
16	.	TRBJ1-2	TRBV7-9	CASSSTSGQGVHGYTF
13	.	TRBJ1-2	TRBV7-9	CASSSTGAYGYTF
15	.	TRBJ2-1	TRBV7-9	CASSPRDKAPNEQFF
13	.	TRBJ1-1	TRBV27	CASRNSQGEGAFF
12	.	TRBJ2-1	TRBV18	CASSQRGSEQFF
13	.	TRBJ2-1	TRBV10-2	CASSDSSYNEQFF
15	.	TRBJ2-5	TRBV5-1	CASTSGGNVQETQYF
15	.	TRBJ1-3	TRBV4-1	CASSQDLSSGNTIYF
12	once	TRBJ1-3	TRBV2	CASSIYRNTIYF
14	.	TRBJ1-1	TRBV5-1	CASSLTVGHTEAFF
15	once	TRBJ2-1	TRBV2	CASIPTSGGAYEQFF
14	.	TRBJ1-5	TRBV6-1	CASSEVSRSQPQHF
14	.	TRBJ2-1	TRBV19	CASADTRVYNEQFF
14	.	TRBJ2-5	TRBV6-5	CASSPGEAVKTQYF
14	.	TRBJ2-2	TRBV10-1	CASSRQGLTGELFF
12	once	TRBJ1-5	TRBV12-3/TRBV12-4	CASSLEGQPQHF
13	.	TRBJ2-1	TRBV7-9	CASSSYRGYEQFF
15	.	TRBJ1-4	TRBV3-1/TRBV3-2	CASSQERGRNEKLFF
18	.	TRBJ2-7	TRBV4-1	CASSQASGLWTTHYEQYF
16	.	TRBJ2-1	TRBV7-6	CASSLTLAGDHNEQFF
15	.	TRBJ1-4	TRBV10-3	CAIPATGEKGEKLFF
14	.	TRBJ1-5	TRBV6-6	CASSLTGGNQPQHF
15	.	TRBJ1-5	TRBV2	CASSEVAAGNQPQHF
15	.	TRBJ2-3	TRBV19	CASSSGQGFTDTQYF
15	.	TRBJ1-3	TRBV2	CASSERRFSGNTIYF
15	few	TRBJ1-1	TRBV4-1	CASSQAYRGRSEAFF
15	.	TRBJ2-5	TRBV5-1	CASSYFRDSQETQYF
15	.	TRBJ1-1	TRBV9	CASSVGVAGNTEAFF
14	.	TRBJ2-7	TRBV7-6	CASSSRQGGFEQYF
11	.	TRBJ1-1	TRBV19	CASVMNTEAFF
12	.	TRBJ2-7	TRBV28	CASRRGFYEQYF
13	.	TRBJ2-5	TRBV28	CASSYGGRETQYF
16	.	TRBJ1-3	TRBV7-9	CASSLDRPIGGNTIYF
15	once	TRBJ1-5	TRBV25-1	CASSEAGTGNQPQHF
15	.	TRBJ2-1	TRBV6-5	CASSYGQGSYNEQFF
12	.	TRBJ2-7	TRBV20-1	CSASRQGTEQYF
13	.	TRBJ1-1	TRBV30	CAWSTGGETEAFF
13	.	TRBJ2-7	TRBV5-6	CASSLTGQYEQYF
15	.	TRBJ2-3	TRBV6-1	CASRETGFMVDTQYF